These 25 T cell receptor beta chains originate from one sample sequenced in a study of T cells expressing NK-cell markers. TCRdb reworked the 5' RACE reads into one entry per CDR3 protein, no DNA. The specimen's table records some 410,000 distinct CDR3 sequences. The sequencing sample was made of blood T cells: a sorted CD56 or NKG2C T cell subset, CD4+ or CD8+ T cells, or bulk PBMC T cells (not recorded which). The receptors originated from a woman between 18 and 69 years old in good health.

The chain joins TRBV25-1 to TRBJ1-2; the TCRdb call, TRBD1, lacks DNA for checking. The CDR3 is made up of 17 amino acids. Germline-derived CDR1 and CDR2 are MGHDK and SYGVNS. The CDR3 sequence is CARGVGGPRSGRAGYTF.

The CDR3 is CASSIVSGTEAFF. The rearrangement joins TRBV19 to TRBJ1-1. The CDR3 has 13 amino acids. Germline CDR1 and CDR2: LNHDA and SQIVND (reference sequence). The variable domain in full, completed from reference TRBV19 and TRBJ1-1, reads DGGITQSPKYLFRKEGQNVTLSCEQNLNHDAMYWYRQDPGQGLRLIYYSQIVNDFQKGDIAEGYSVSREKKESFPLTVTSAQKNPTAFYLCASSIVSGTEAFFGQGTRLTVV.

This sequence joins TRBV6-5 and TRBJ2-1; TCRdb reports TRBD2, a call that lacks DNA to check it against. From germline, CDR1 is MNHEY and CDR2 SVGAGI. The CDR3 is 15 residues long. This CDR3 is CASSYLAGEYNEQFF.

The rearrangement joins TRBV6-1 to TRBJ1-1; TCRdb selects TRBD1, and the lack of DNA leaves this call unchecked. CDR3 length: 11 residues. CDR1 and CDR2 from the germline V gene are MNHNS and SASEGT. CDR3 sequence: CAIQGLSEAFF.

The CDR3 loop is CARGTLPTDTQYF. This chain uses TRBV2 with TRBJ2-3; the TCRdb call, TRBD2, lacks DNA for checking. Germline CDR1 reads SNHLY; CDR2 reads FYNNEI. This CDR3 contains 13 residues.

The J gene is TRBJ1-5, the V gene TRBV20-1; the TCRdb D gene call, TRBD1, has no DNA to confirm it. Germline V gene data show CDR1 as DFQATT and CDR2 as SNEGSKA (reference sequence). The CDR3 has 13 amino acids. Here the CDR3 reads CSARDMGVQPQHF.

The genes are TRBV12-3 or TRBV12-4 and TRBJ2-5; TCRdb's D call, TRBD1, is unchecked because there is no DNA. The CDR3 is 16 residues long. The CDR3 reads CASRRGTAHLGETQYF.

The chain recombines TRBV29-1 with TRBJ2-5; checking the TCRdb D call of TRBD2 is not possible without DNA. Germline V gene lookup returns CDR1 SQVTM and CDR2 ANQGSEA. The CDR3 consists of 13 residues. This chain's CDR3 is CSVGTFGQETQYF.

This chain connects TRBV20-1 to TRBJ2-3; TCRdb calls TRBD1, which cannot be checked without DNA. The CDR3 runs 14 residues. Per the germline V gene, CDR1 is DFQATT and CDR2 is SNEGSKA (reference sequence). CDR3 residues: CSPVRGSITDTQYF.

The CDR3 sequence: CASSLEGAPQPQHF. The V gene is TRBV5-1, the J gene TRBJ1-5; TCRdb's D call, TRBD1, is unchecked because there is no DNA. CDR1 and CDR2 (germline): SGHRS, YFSETQ. CDR3 size: 14 residues.

The J gene is TRBJ1-1, the V gene TRBV20-1; TCRdb selects TRBD1, and the lack of DNA leaves this call unchecked. Germline V gives CDR1 DFQATT, CDR2 SNEGSKA (reference sequence). The CDR3 extends over 16 amino acids. CDR3 region: CSARVQGARGNTEAFF.

The V call is TRBV28, the J call TRBJ2-1; TCRdb gives TRBD2 as the D gene, but with no DNA this cannot be confirmed. Germline CDR1 MDHEN, CDR2 SYDVKM. This CDR3 region has 21 residues. The chain's CDR3 is CASSSPLDRRTSGSSYNEQFF.

This sequence joins TRBV10-3 and TRBJ2-3. Germline V gene lookup returns CDR1 ENHRY and CDR2 SYGVKD. CDR3 length: 14 residues. CDR3 protein: CAISLGLAADTQYF.

V and J are TRBV2 and TRBJ2-1. The germline CDR1 and CDR2 sequences are SNHLY and FYNNEI. CDR3 length: 12 amino acids. CDR3 loop: CASSAGFNEQFF.

The V gene is TRBV20-1, the J gene TRBJ1-6. The CDR3 loop spans 13 amino acids. In germline, CDR1 is DFQATT, CDR2 SNEGSKA (reference sequence). CDR3 sequence: CSAWMEPNSPLHF.

This chain uses TRBV4-3 with TRBJ2-2; without DNA, the TCRdb call of TRBD2 cannot be checked. This CDR3 spans 16 amino acids. The V gene's germline CDR1 is LGHNA and CDR2 YSLEER. This CDR3 is CASSQGRGGPTGELFF.

The chain joins TRBV7-2 to TRBJ1-2. This CDR3 is 13 amino acids long. The germline CDR1 and CDR2 sequences are SGHTA and FQGNSA. The CDR3 spells CASSLGVSYGYTF. The variable domain in full, with the rest retrieved from reference TRBV7-2 and TRBJ1-2, is GAGVSQSPSNKVTEKGKDVELRCDPISGHTALYWYRQSLGQGLEFLIYFQGNSAPDKSGLPSDRFSAERTGGSVSTLTIQRTQQEDSAVYLCASSLGVSYGYTFGSGTRLTVV.

The chain couples TRBV27 to TRBJ2-4. Looked up from germline, CDR1 is MNHEY and CDR2 is SMNVEV (reference sequence). CDR3 length: 14 residues. The CDR3 loop reads CASSPYLAKNIQYF.

This chain uses TRBV10-3 with TRBJ2-3; TCRdb indicates TRBD2, and absent DNA this call remains unverified. Germline values: CDR1 ENHRY, CDR2 SYGVKD. There are 13 residues in the CDR3. CDR3: CAISEVAEDTQYF.

The rearrangement joins TRBV28 to TRBJ2-7; TCRdb returns TRBD1, unconfirmable since there is no DNA. This CDR3 is built from 14 residues. The germline gives CDR1 MDHEN, CDR2 SYDVKM. This chain's CDR3 is CASSGAPLGYEQYF.

J is TRBJ1-1 and V is TRBV11-2; TCRdb picks TRBD1, but there is no DNA to check that call. The CDR3 is 14 residues long. Germline values: CDR1 SGHAT, CDR2 FQNNGV. CDR3 sequence: CASNAGRVNTEAFF.

The chain is built from TRBV12-3 or TRBV12-4 and TRBJ2-7; checking the TCRdb D call of TRBD2 is not possible without DNA. This CDR3 is 14 amino acids long. CDR3: CASSPRTLPHEQYF.

J is TRBJ2-1 and V is TRBV5-6; TCRdb's D gene call, TRBD2, goes unchecked for lack of DNA. Germline CDR1 and CDR2: SGHDT and YYEEEE. This CDR3 is 14 amino acids long. The CDR3 region is CASSLLGLEPEQFF.

CDR3 residues: CASSLRRVGQPQHF. V is TRBV7-2 and J is TRBJ1-5. The germline V gene encodes CDR1 SGHTA and CDR2 FQGNSA. This CDR3 has 14 residues. Full variable domain (outside the CDR3, taken from reference TRBV7-2 and TRBJ1-5): GAGVSQSPSNKVTEKGKDVELRCDPISGHTALYWYRQSLGQGLEFLIYFQGNSAPDKSGLPSDRFSAERTGGSVSTLTIQRTQQEDSAVYLCASSLRRVGQPQHFGDGTRLSIL.

V gene TRBV16 combines with J gene TRBJ1-1; TCRdb designates TRBD1, a call that cannot be tested without DNA. The CDR3 loop spans 16 amino acids. The germline gives CDR1 KGHSY, CDR2 FQNENV. CDR3 residues: CASSQSRGEGATEAFF.